The TCR beta chain described here comes from a study of human T cells and chemical hapten exposure (dated by TCRdb to the early 2020s). Regarding the complete study: For sensitization, 2% DPC in acetone was applied to an approximately 2 cm by approximately 2 cm area of upper inner arm skin. Most of the patients in the cohort were female, and the cohort covered alopecia areata with under or over 50% scalp involvement, alopecia totalis and alopecia universalis. Patch testing on the upper back used Finn chambers containing 0.01% DPC, with scoring done after 6 days according to International Contact Dermatitis Research Group standards. In alopecia patients, the study followed how the peripheral blood TCR repertoire changed in vivo over primary and secondary sensitization to diphenylcyclopropenone (DPC), a hapten. Libraries were combined into a pool for sequencing, and differences in TCR yield between samples came mainly from small differences in library volumes within the pool. Throughout the approximately 24-week study period, patients were also given weekly therapeutic DPC doses on the scalp. Twenty-nine alopecia patients provided blood for TCR sequencing at one to four time points (pre-sensitization, 2, 6 and 24 weeks). Blood was sampled from patients pre-sensitization (week 0) and at 2, 6 and about 24 weeks after DPC sensitization.

This clonotype has a handful of counts. Its target antigen remains unknown. Base qualities were left out, and no much larger clone turns up one base away. This specimen's time point label, interpreted: patch test 3, about 24 weeks after DPC sensitization. In light of the paper, this sample's treatment or condition label describes: therapeutic diphenylcyclopropenone sensitization with weekly scalp DPC. At every patch-test visit, the blood draw took place before the patch test was put on. Patients were eligible if aged 18 to 70, diagnosed with alopecia and judged suitable for DPC therapy, and pregnant patients were excluded. Total RNA was isolated from unfractionated whole blood collected in Tempus Blood RNA tubes. Results the study describes overall, beyond this receptor: Expanded TCRs formed significantly more large CDR3 similarity clusters than pre-sensitization or healthy control sets, consistent with antigen-driven responses. A positive correlation was found between the number of PT1 expanded TCRs and patch test score, with significance reached at thresholds 8, 16 and 32 but not 4. DPC sensitization did not change the number of TCRs with a frequency above 1 in 1000, and there was no evidence of changes in global repertoire structure. Because every patient had alopecia, a presumed autoimmune disease, the patients' immune response might differ from that of healthy individuals. After repeated subsampling, the strength of the expansion versus patch-test correlation and the threshold at which it became significant changed.

The germline V gene specifies MGHDK as CDR1 and SYGVNS as CDR2. The CDR3 measures 13 amino acids from cysteine to phenylalanine. The sequence is cut down to CDR3 DNA, 39 bases in frame from base 1. V is clipped by 3 bases and J by 11 bases, and the sequence between their germline boundaries is 14 bases long. Receptors were amplified or captured by RACE. Instrument on record: NextSeq 500. During library preparation, unique molecular identifiers were attached to individual cDNA molecules so that TCRs could be counted in a quantitative, reproducible way. For every blood RNA sample, sequencing covered both the TCR alpha and TCR beta chains. In the authors' own workflow: A median of about 100,000 TCRs per sample was observed, with a range of about 20,000 to 700,000. The Decombinator software suite was used to annotate the V, J and CDR3 of the TCR reads. To make PS versus PT1 abundance plots, every sample was subsampled to the same number of TCRs (28,000). TCRs were defined as expanded if absent before sensitization and observed at least eight times at the 2-week time point. Using fastp at Q25 and MiXCR, TCRdb reprocessed the public reads and kept productive beta chains. Each record represents a unique CDR3 protein, reported with the most common genes and DNA among its rows. V and J calls and clone size were set by TCRdb, not the authors. The sample table lists fewer than 200,000 distinct CDR3 sequences, about 30% of them with a count of one. Around 2.3% of the sample comes from the top ten.

The sequences come from whole blood, collected in connection with sensitization to the hapten diphenylcyclopropenone (DPC). This TCR was sampled from a woman under 30 with alopecia areata. Some clones in this sample may be carry-over from other donors' samples. This receptor chain uses TRBV25-1 and TRBJ1-3; the D gene is not confidently resolved. CDR3 region: CASSDPSAEAIYF. The nucleotides are TGTGCCAGCAGTGACCCCTCCGCCGAGGCCATATATTTT.